The source of this TCR beta chain is a study of blood T cell repertoires in COVID-19. As for the study in general: Acute and convalescent COVID-19 samples came from the United States, Italy and Spain. Nucleic acid was either cDNA or gDNA, and it came from T cells, B-cell-depleted T cells, or PBMCs.

As handled by the study authors: Cell counts per sample came from amplifying reference gene primers. Clones were sequenced by immunoSEQ multiplex PCR, and TCRdb holds only the in-frame ones, with some missing. The V and J calls and clone size come from that table; D and trimming were worked out from the DNA. This sample has 170,000 or so clones, with 80% to 90% found just once. The CDR3 runs 16 residues. Germline CDR1 reads SGHDN; CDR2 reads FVKESK. V shed 1 base, J shed 4 bases, and the junction held 9 bases outside the gene matches. The sequence was obtained from a man in his late teens or twenties who had recovered from COVID-19. The V and J genes are TRBV14 and TRBJ2-7; TRBD2 matches at 8 bases. Source material: peripheral blood. The CDR3 sequence is CASSQVRGGRRYEQYF. Here the CDR3 DNA reads TGTGCCAGCAGCCAAGTTCGCGGCGGGAGGCGGTACGAGCAGTACTTC.